This T cell receptor (beta chain) derives from a study of beta chain features in type 1 diabetes. Germline loops: CDR1 SGHTA, CDR2 FQGNSA. V lost 0 bases to trimming and J lost 3 bases, with 14 bases between them. This CDR3 region has 16 residues. This clone was seen a few times. Its antigen remains unidentified. cDNA synthesis used the whole RNA isolate, giving expressed TCRB sequences. The average read count of naive, central memory and regulatory T cell samples was about 3.3 million. This table comes from immunoSEQ multiplex PCR, and its TCRdb copy is limited to in-frame clones, with some not included. The table shows about 710,000 clones, with 11% to 15% occurring only once. Study-level results: cDNA sequencing could over-represent cells with high TCR expression. Type 1 diabetes patients had TCRB CDR3s that were shorter (moderately but significantly so) in all four CD4+ subsets. Lower insertion and higher deletion counts appeared at VDJ junctions in type 1 diabetes patients.

Sequencing was performed on naive CD4+ T cells from blood. This clonotype was sampled from a man between 18 and 35 years old with type 1 diabetes. The J gene is TRBJ1-1, the V gene TRBV7-2; D may be TRBD1 (6 bases). The CDR3 loop is CASSLAGAALHTEAFF. In DNA, the CDR3 is TGTGCCAGCAGCTTAGCGGGGGCGGCATTGCACACTGAAGCTTTCTTT.